The rows below give T cell receptor beta chains drawn from one sample of a study of blood T cell repertoires in COVID-19. Using immunoSEQ multiplex PCR, the repertoire was profiled, and TCRdb retains in-frame clones only, with some absent. The sample has 150,000 to 200,000 clones; 65% to 85% are singletons. Material for sequencing was peripheral blood. Every receptor here comes from a human donor with acute or convalescent COVID-19. The donor label of this sample is uncertain. CDR3s include the opening cysteine and the closing phenylalanine or tryptophan. Fields, in order: clone size, D gene, CDR3 length, V gene, J gene, CDR3 DNA, CDR3 protein. A D gene is named only where the DNA matches it firmly. Part of the rows lack a size; the others show once, few, many or a class for expanded clones.

once,TRBD2,17,TRBV5-1,TRBJ2-1,TGCGCCAGCAGCTTTAGCGGGAGGGCTAACTCCTACAATGAGCAGTTCTTC,CASSFSGRANSYNEQFF
-,-,15,TRBV25-1,TRBJ1-2,TGTGCCAGCGCCGCGAGCGGGGGGTATATGAATGGCTACACCTTC,CASAASGGYMNGYTF
-,-,15,TRBV18,TRBJ2-4,TGTGCCAGCTCATCTACTCGGACAGTTAAAAACATTCAGTACTTC,CASSSTRTVKNIQYF
once,-,14,TRBV2,TRBJ2-7,TGTGCCAGCATCACCGGGATGCTCTCCTACGAGCAGTACTTC,CASITGMLSYEQYF
-,TRBD2,13,TRBV9,TRBJ2-7,TGTGCCAGCAGCCCTCCGGGGGGAATCGAGCAGTACTTC,CASSPPGGIEQYF
-,-,15,TRBV3-1/TRBV3-2,TRBJ1-4,TGTGCCAGCAGCTTGGGCAGACAGTCTAATGAAAAACTGTTTTTT,CASSLGRQSNEKLFF
-,TRBD1,12,TRBV7-2,TRBJ1-2,TGTGCCAGCAGCTTAGGGACAGGAGGCTACACCTTC,CASSLGTGGYTF
-,TRBD1,15,TRBV19,TRBJ1-4,TGTGCCAGTAGTACTAGGGACAGGGTGGGTGAAAAACTGTTTTTT,CASSTRDRVGEKLFF
-,TRBD1,14,TRBV5-4,TRBJ1-5,TGTGCCACTGGGACAGGGGTCAGGAATCAGCCCCAGCATTTT,CATGTGVRNQPQHF
-,-,13,TRBV2,TRBJ2-7,TGTGCCAGCAGCGGGGACATACCCCACGAGCAGTACTTC,CASSGDIPHEQYF
once,TRBD2,16,TRBV5-1,TRBJ2-1,TGCGCCAGCAGCTTCGGACTAGCGGGGGACTACAATGAGCAGTTCTTC,CASSFGLAGDYNEQFF
-,-,12,TRBV28,TRBJ2-3,TGTGCCAGCAGTTTATTTCCTGATACGCAGTATTTT,CASSLFPDTQYF
-,TRBD2,15,TRBV3-1/TRBV3-2,TRBJ2-3,TGTGCCAGCAGCCAGGGACTAGCGGGGACAGATACGCAGTATTTT,CASSQGLAGTDTQYF
-,TRBD2,14,TRBV5-1,TRBJ2-7,TGCGCCAGCAGCCTAGGACTAGCGGGGCCTGAGCAGTACTTC,CASSLGLAGPEQYF
-,-,15,TRBV28,TRBJ2-5,TGTGCCAGCAGTTTATTGGCGGGGCAGGGCGAGACCCAGTACTTC,CASSLLAGQGETQYF
once,-,17,TRBV2,TRBJ1-6,TGTGCCAGCATGAATCGGCTCCGGGAGGATTCGAATTCACCCCTCCACTTT,CASMNRLREDSNSPLHF
-,TRBD1,15,TRBV6-5,TRBJ1-2,TGTGCCAGCAGTTACTCGGGACAGGGTTTGCGAGGCTACACCTTC,CASSYSGQGLRGYTF
once,-,18,TRBV7-3,TRBJ2-3,TGTGCCAGCATCCTCGGAACGGGAGAGGGCCCTAGCACAGATACGCAGTATTTT,CASILGTGEGPSTDTQYF
few,-,12,TRBV9,TRBJ2-1,TGTGCCAGCAGCGTAATAGGGGGTGAGCAGTTCTTC,CASSVIGGEQFF
-,-,14,TRBV19,TRBJ1-1,TGTGCCAGTAGTATAGGGGACAAGAACACTGAAGCTTTCTTT,CASSIGDKNTEAFF
-,TRBD1,14,TRBV9,TRBJ2-7,TGTGCCAGCAGCGCGGGACAGGGGGGAGACGAGCAGTACTTC,CASSAGQGGDEQYF
few,-,15,TRBV3-1/TRBV3-2,TRBJ2-1,TGTGCCAGCAGCCAAGATCAGGGACTCTACAATGAGCAGTTCTTC,CASSQDQGLYNEQFF
-,TRBD1,12,TRBV28,TRBJ1-2,TGTGCCAGCAGTTTTCGACAGGGATCGGGCACCTTC,CASSFRQGSGTF
-,-,14,TRBV7-9,TRBJ2-1,TGTGCCAGCACCGTACAAAGCTCCTACAATGAGCAGTTCTTC,CASTVQSSYNEQFF
-,-,17,TRBV28,TRBJ2-5,TGTGCCAGCAGTTTAGGTCTAGGGCGGGACCTCCAAGAGACCCAGTACTTC,CASSLGLGRDLQETQYF
-,TRBD2,14,TRBV6-2/TRBV6-3,TRBJ2-5,TGTGCCAGCAGTATAGCGGGAGCGCAAGAGACCCAGTACTTC,CASSIAGAQETQYF
-,-,14,TRBV7-9,TRBJ2-5,TGTGCCAGCAGCTTTTACAGGGAGCGGGAGACCCAGTACTTC,CASSFYRERETQYF
few,-,15,TRBV28,TRBJ1-2,TGTGCCAGCAGCCCAGGGGACGGACTCCTCTATGGCTACACCTTC,CASSPGDGLLYGYTF
-,-,11,TRBV20-1,TRBJ1-1,TGCAGTGCCCATCCATTGACTGAAGCTTTCTTT,CSAHPLTEAFF
-,-,16,TRBV11-2,TRBJ1-6,TGTGCCAGCAGCTTACGGGGGTCCCTCTATAATTCACCCCTCCACTTT,CASSLRGSLYNSPLHF
-,TRBD2,15,TRBV11-2,TRBJ2-2,TGTGCCAGCAGCGCTAGCGGGGGTGGCACCGGGGAGCTGTTTTTT,CASSASGGGTGELFF
few,TRBD2,16,TRBV7-9,TRBJ2-5,TGTGCCAGCAGACTAGCGGGAGGAGCCATCCAAGAGACCCAGTACTTC,CASRLAGGAIQETQYF
-,-,15,TRBV11-3,TRBJ2-3,TGTGCCAGCAGTAGACACGGGGGTAGCACAGATACGCAGTATTTT,CASSRHGGSTDTQYF
-,TRBD2,14,TRBV7-2,TRBJ2-5,TGTGCCAGCAGCCCGGGACTAGCGGGAGAGACCCAGTACTTC,CASSPGLAGETQYF
-,TRBD2,17,TRBV4-1,TRBJ2-7,TGCGCCAGCAGCCAAGATAGGGATAGCGGGATCGTGTACGAGCAGTACTTC,CASSQDRDSGIVYEQYF
-,-,15,TRBV29-1,TRBJ1-1,TGCAGCGTTGATCAGGGCGGGGGTAAAAACACTGAAGCTTTCTTT,CSVDQGGGKNTEAFF
-,-,14,TRBV2,TRBJ1-4,TGTGCCAGCGCCCTACAGGGCTTTAATGAAAAACTGTTTTTT,CASALQGFNEKLFF
-,-,16,TRBV11-2,TRBJ2-3,TGTGCCAGCAGCTTAAGTTGGGGCGTTACCACAGATACGCAGTATTTT,CASSLSWGVTTDTQYF
-,-,11,TRBV5-6,TRBJ1-2,TGTGCCAGCAGCCGTTTCTATGGCTACACCTTC,CASSRFYGYTF
-,-,13,TRBV30,TRBJ1-1,TGTGCCTGGAGTGTAGGGGGATTCGCTGAAGCTTTCTTT,CAWSVGGFAEAFF
-,TRBD1,16,TRBV4-2,TRBJ2-3,TGTGCCAGCAGCCAAGTCCCGGGACAGGGGGCAGATACGCAGTATTTT,CASSQVPGQGADTQYF
-,TRBD1,13,TRBV12-3/TRBV12-4,TRBJ1-1,TGTGCCAGCAGAGGGACAGGGACCACTGAAGCTTTCTTT,CASRGTGTTEAFF
once,-,15,TRBV11-2,TRBJ2-1,TGTGCCAGCAGCTTCATCCAGGGCTCCTACAATGAGCAGTTCTTC,CASSFIQGSYNEQFF
-,TRBD2,16,TRBV5-1,TRBJ2-1,TGCGCCAGCACCAGGGAGGCGGGAGGGCCTGTCAATGAGCAGTTCTTC,CASTREAGGPVNEQFF
-,TRBD1,14,TRBV6-5,TRBJ1-4,TGTGCCAGCAGGCCCGGACAGGGTCGGGAAAAACTGTTTTTT,CASRPGQGREKLFF
-,TRBD2,15,TRBV19,TRBJ2-7,TGTGCCAGTAGTCCCAGGACTAGTGGGGTCTACGAGCAGTACTTC,CASSPRTSGVYEQYF
few,-,14,TRBV28,TRBJ2-6,TGTGCCAGCAGTTCCCGTGTTGGGGCCAACGTCCTGACTTTC,CASSSRVGANVLTF
-,-,13,TRBV2,TRBJ1-5,TGTGCCAGCAGTGAAGGGCCGCATCAGCCCCAGCATTTT,CASSEGPHQPQHF
-,-,14,TRBV21-1,TRBJ1-3,TGTGCGCCTCCCCGTAAGCTCAAGGGAAACACCATATATTTT,CAPPRKLKGNTIYF
once,-,16,TRBV5-1,TRBJ1-1,TGCGCCAGCAGCACGACAGGTCGAATAGAGAACACTGAAGCTTTCTTT,CASSTTGRIENTEAFF
-,TRBD2,16,TRBV7-2,TRBJ2-1,TGTGCCAGCAGCTTAACTGTGCGACTAGCATCACAGGAGCAGTTCTTC,CASSLTVRLASQEQFF
-,-,15,TRBV2,TRBJ2-4,TGTGCAACCAGCAAGGAGGGCGGTAGTAAAAACATTCAGTACTTC,CATSKEGGSKNIQYF
few,TRBD1,16,TRBV2,TRBJ1-6,TGTGCCAGCAGTCCAGACAGGGGCTCCTATAATTCACCCCTCCACTTT,CASSPDRGSYNSPLHF
-,-,15,TRBV5-1,TRBJ2-5,TGCGCCAGCAGCTTGGTTCCAGGGGGGCAAGAGACCCAGTACTTC,CASSLVPGGQETQYF
-,-,15,TRBV6-2/TRBV6-3,TRBJ1-3,TGTGCCAGCACCCCGGCAGGTTCAACGGGAAACACCATATATTTT,CASTPAGSTGNTIYF